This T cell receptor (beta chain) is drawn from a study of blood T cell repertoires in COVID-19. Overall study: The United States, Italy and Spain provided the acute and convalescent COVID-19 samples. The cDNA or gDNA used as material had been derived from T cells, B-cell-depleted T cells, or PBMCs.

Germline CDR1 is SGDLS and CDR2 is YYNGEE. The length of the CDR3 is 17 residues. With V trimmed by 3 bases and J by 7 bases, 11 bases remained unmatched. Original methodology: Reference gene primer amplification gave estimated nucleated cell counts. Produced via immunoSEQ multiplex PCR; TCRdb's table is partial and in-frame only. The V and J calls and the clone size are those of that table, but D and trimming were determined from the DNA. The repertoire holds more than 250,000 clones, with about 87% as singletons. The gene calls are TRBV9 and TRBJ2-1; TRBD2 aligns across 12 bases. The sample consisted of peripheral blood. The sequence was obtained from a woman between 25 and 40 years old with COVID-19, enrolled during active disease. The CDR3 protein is CASSGNKGLAGINEQFF. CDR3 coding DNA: TGTGCCAGCAGCGGGAACAAAGGACTAGCGGGAATTAATGAGCAGTTCTTC.